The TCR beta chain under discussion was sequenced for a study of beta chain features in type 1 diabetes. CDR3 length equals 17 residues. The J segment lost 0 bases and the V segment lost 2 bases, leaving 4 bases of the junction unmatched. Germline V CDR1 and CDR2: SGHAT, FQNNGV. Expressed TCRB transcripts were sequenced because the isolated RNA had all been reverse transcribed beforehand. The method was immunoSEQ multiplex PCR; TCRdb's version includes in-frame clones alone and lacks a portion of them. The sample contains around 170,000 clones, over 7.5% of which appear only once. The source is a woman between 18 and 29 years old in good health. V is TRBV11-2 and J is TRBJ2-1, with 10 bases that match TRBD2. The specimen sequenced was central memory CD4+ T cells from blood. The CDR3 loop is CASSLSGLAASYNEQFF. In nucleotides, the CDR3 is TGTGCCAGCAGCTTAAGCGGACTAGCGGCCTCCTACAATGAGCAGTTCTTC.